A selection of T cell receptor beta chains follows, all from one sample in a study of blood T cells in healthy people across ages. TCRdb called the 5' RACE reads again in MiXCR, with one record for every CDR3 protein. The sample consists of 870,000 or so distinct CDR3 sequences, 25% to 30% of them appearing once. Sequenced sample: blood. These receptors all stem from a woman older than 75 in good health. Each CDR3 is given with its conserved first and last residue. D genes are given only for firm matches. Only part of the rows carry a size: once, few, many, or a class if the clone is expanded.

D: -
size: many
V: TRBV20-1
J: TRBJ1-6
CDR3: CSARDSSRQHNSPLHF
DNA: TGCAGTGCTAGAGATTCTTCTCGGCAGCATAATTCACCCCTCCACTTT

D: TRBD1
size: -
V: TRBV6-6
J: TRBJ1-2
CDR3: CASSSGQGSEGYTF
DNA: TGTGCCAGCAGTTCGGGACAGGGTTCTGAAGGCTACACCTTC

D: TRBD2
size: many
V: TRBV7-2
J: TRBJ2-1
CDR3: CASSIRGSLSGGPSSYNEQFF
DNA: TGTGCCAGCAGCATTAGGGGCTCTTTAAGCGGGGGGCCTAGCTCCTACAATGAGCAGTTCTTC

D: -
size: -
V: TRBV7-2
J: TRBJ2-3
CDR3: CASRSQGGTTDTRYF
DNA: TGTGCCAGCAGATCGCAGGGGGGAACCACAGATACGCGGTATTTT

D: -
size: many
V: TRBV27
J: TRBJ2-1
CDR3: CASSTRLQVPYNEQFF
DNA: TGTGCCAGCAGTACCCGTTTACAGGTCCCCTACAATGAGCAGTTCTTC

D: -
size: few
V: TRBV5-4
J: TRBJ2-1
CDR3: CASSLGTLLRGNEQFF
DNA: TGTGCCAGCAGCTTGGGGACGCTTCTCAGGGGTAATGAGCAGTTCTTC

D: -
size: many
V: TRBV11-2
J: TRBJ2-5
CDR3: CASSLTTIGGETQYF
DNA: TGTGCCAGCAGCTTAACCACAATAGGTGGAGAGACCCAGTACTTC

D: TRBD2
size: many
V: TRBV7-6
J: TRBJ2-3
CDR3: CASSPRGLGADTQYF
DNA: TGTGCCAGCAGCCCCCGAGGACTAGGTGCAGATACGCAGTATTTT

D: TRBD2
size: many
V: TRBV10-1
J: TRBJ2-3
CDR3: CASSSHRGAGGTDTQYF
DNA: TGCGCCAGCAGCTCCCACCGGGGAGCGGGGGGCACAGATACGCAGTATTTT

D: -
size: many
V: TRBV11-3
J: TRBJ2-5
CDR3: CASSLRGFETQYF
DNA: TGTGCCAGCAGCTTACGGGGGTTTGAGACCCAGTACTTC

D: -
size: many
V: TRBV7-2
J: TRBJ2-7
CDR3: CASSLASRGGNSYEQYF
DNA: TGTGCCAGCAGCTTAGCGTCCCGAGGGGGGAATAGCTACGAGCAGTACTTC

D: TRBD1
size: -
V: TRBV28
J: TRBJ1-2
CDR3: CASSLWGQYTF
DNA: TGTGCCAGCAGTTTATGGGGACAGTACACCTTC

D: -
size: few
V: TRBV12-3/TRBV12-4
J: TRBJ1-3
CDR3: CASSLQSGAGNTIYF
DNA: TGTGCCAGCAGTTTACAAAGCGGCGCGGGAAACACCATATATTTT

D: -
size: few
V: TRBV6-1
J: TRBJ2-5
CDR3: CASSESTAQETQYF
DNA: TGTGCCAGCAGTGAATCGACAGCCCAAGAGACCCAGTACTTC

D: TRBD2
size: -
V: TRBV12-3/TRBV12-4
J: TRBJ2-3
CDR3: CASSMLVAGAIADTQYF
DNA: TGTGCCAGCAGTATGCTGGTAGCGGGAGCTATCGCAGATACGCAGTATTTT

D: -
size: many
V: TRBV7-2
J: TRBJ1-1
CDR3: CASSLGETGTLNTEAFF
DNA: TGTGCCAGCAGCTTAGGTGAGACAGGAACCTTGAACACTGAAGCTTTCTTT

D: TRBD2
size: many
V: TRBV7-2
J: TRBJ2-1
CDR3: CASTSSGVYNEQFF
DNA: TGTGCCAGCACCTCTAGCGGGGTCTACAATGAGCAGTTCTTC

D: TRBD1
size: -
V: TRBV6-5
J: TRBJ2-2
CDR3: CASSYKRTGHTGERFF
DNA: TGTGCCAGCAGTTATAAGCGGACAGGGCACACCGGGGAGCGGTTTTTT

D: -
size: -
V: TRBV7-2
J: TRBJ1-6
CDR3: CASSFGVEHSPLHF
DNA: TGTGCCAGCAGCTTTGGAGTGGAACATTCACCCCTCCACTTT

D: -
size: -
V: TRBV30
J: TRBJ1-6
CDR3: CAWKGLSSPLHF
DNA: TGTGCCTGGAAGGGGTTGAGCTCACCCCTCCACTTT

D: -
size: many
V: TRBV12-3/TRBV12-4
J: TRBJ2-2
CDR3: CAILGPLAGELFF
DNA: TGTGCCATTCTAGGACCCCTCGCCGGGGAGCTGTTTTTT

D: -
size: many
V: TRBV5-1
J: TRBJ2-1
CDR3: CASSLGDLSSYNEQFF
DNA: TGCGCCAGCAGCTTGGGGGACTTGAGCTCCTACAATGAGCAGTTCTTC

D: TRBD1
size: -
V: TRBV7-2
J: TRBJ2-1
CDR3: CASSLASGGRNRFF
DNA: TGTGCCAGCAGCTTAGCATCAGGGGGCAGAAATCGGTTCTTC

D: -
size: many
V: TRBV6-1
J: TRBJ2-3
CDR3: CASSEAQGISTDTQYF
DNA: TGTGCCAGCAGTGAAGCGCAGGGAATTAGCACAGATACGCAGTATTTT

D: -
size: many
V: TRBV4-3
J: TRBJ2-6
CDR3: CASSQEISGANVLTF
DNA: TGCGCCAGCAGCCAAGAAATCTCTGGGGCCAACGTCCTGACTTTC

D: -
size: -
V: TRBV7-2
J: TRBJ2-5
CDR3: CASSQEGYGQYF
DNA: TGTGCCAGCAGCCAAGAGGGGTACGGGCAGTACTTC

D: -
size: many
V: TRBV6-6
J: TRBJ1-2
CDR3: CASSYNGPEIDGYTF
DNA: TGTGCCAGCAGTTACAACGGTCCGGAAATCGATGGCTACACCTTC

D: -
size: -
V: TRBV7-9
J: TRBJ1-2
CDR3: CASSLLQGVAYGYTF
DNA: TGTGCCAGTAGCTTGTTACAGGGCGTCGCCTATGGCTACACCTTC

D: -
size: -
V: TRBV7-2
J: TRBJ2-5
CDR3: CASSPVLNRPREETQYF
DNA: TGTGCCAGCAGCCCGGTGTTAAATCGTCCCCGGGAAGAGACCCAGTACTTC

D: -
size: -
V: TRBV6-2/TRBV6-3
J: TRBJ2-1
CDR3: CASSYSSSGRTYNEQFF
DNA: TGTGCCAGCAGTTACTCTTCAAGCGGGCGGACCTACAATGAGCAGTTCTTC

D: -
size: -
V: TRBV11-2
J: TRBJ2-5
CDR3: CASSGRTGKETQYF
DNA: TGTGCCAGCAGCGGACGGACTGGAAAAGAGACCCAGTACTTC

D: TRBD2
size: few
V: TRBV11-3
J: TRBJ2-5
CDR3: CASSVGLDLQETQYF
DNA: TGTGCCAGCAGCGTCGGACTAGATTTACAAGAGACCCAGTACTTC

D: TRBD1
size: many
V: TRBV5-6
J: TRBJ1-2
CDR3: CASSLRQGAGGYTF
DNA: TGTGCCAGCAGCTTAAGGCAGGGGGCCGGTGGCTACACCTTC

D: -
size: many
V: TRBV7-8
J: TRBJ2-5
CDR3: CASSLARGEGETQYF
DNA: TGTGCCAGCAGCTTAGCTCGGGGAGAGGGAGAGACCCAGTACTTC

D: -
size: few
V: TRBV20-1
J: TRBJ1-6
CDR3: CSARVERSSYNSPLHF
DNA: TGCAGTGCTAGAGTCGAGAGAAGCTCCTATAATTCACCCCTCCACTTT

D: -
size: -
V: TRBV4-3
J: TRBJ1-5
CDR3: CASSQGLGGGLMAQHF
DNA: TGCGCCAGCAGCCAAGGACTGGGAGGAGGCCTAATGGCCCAGCATTTT

D: TRBD1
size: many
V: TRBV6-2/TRBV6-3
J: TRBJ2-1
CDR3: CASRSSGTGSSEQFF
DNA: TGTGCCAGCCGATCATCCGGGACAGGGAGTAGTGAGCAGTTCTTC

D: -
size: -
V: TRBV5-1
J: TRBJ2-1
CDR3: CASSLAGGQSSYNEQFF
DNA: TGCGCCAGCAGCTTGGCCGGCGGTCAGAGCTCCTACAATGAGCAGTTCTTC

D: -
size: once
V: TRBV27
J: TRBJ2-4
CDR3: CASPRVAIPQQYF
DNA: TGTGCCAGCCCCCGGGTGGCTATTCCCCAGCAGTACTTC

D: TRBD1
size: many
V: TRBV30
J: TRBJ2-7
CDR3: CAWSGQGTTYEQYF
DNA: TGTGCCTGGAGTGGACAGGGAACCACCTACGAGCAGTACTTC

D: -
size: few
V: TRBV11-2
J: TRBJ1-1
CDR3: CASSPWSQGWTEAFF
DNA: TGTGCCAGCAGCCCCTGGTCCCAAGGGTGGACTGAAGCTTTCTTT

D: TRBD2
size: -
V: TRBV29-1
J: TRBJ2-5
CDR3: CSVNPGGETQYF
DNA: TGCAGCGTGAACCCGGGGGGAGAGACCCAGTACTTC

D: TRBD1
size: many
V: TRBV12-3/TRBV12-4
J: TRBJ2-6
CDR3: CASSNRQGAYSGANVLTF
DNA: TGTGCCAGCAGCAACCGACAGGGGGCGTACTCTGGGGCCAACGTCCTGACTTTC

D: TRBD2
size: many
V: TRBV29-1
J: TRBJ2-5
CDR3: CSAGTSGSPPYF
DNA: TGCAGCGCTGGGACTAGCGGGTCCCCCCCGTACTTC

D: -
size: -
V: TRBV6-2/TRBV6-3
J: TRBJ1-5
CDR3: CASSDSDQPQHF
DNA: TGTGCCAGCAGTGACAGCGACCAGCCCCAGCATTTT

D: -
size: many
V: TRBV20-1
J: TRBJ1-5
CDR3: CSARTGRINQPQHF
DNA: TGCAGTGCTAGAACGGGACGGATCAATCAGCCCCAGCATTTT

D: TRBD1
size: -
V: TRBV6-5
J: TRBJ2-2
CDR3: CASRKGQWNTGELFF
DNA: TGTGCCAGCAGAAAGGGACAGTGGAACACCGGGGAGCTGTTTTTT

D: -
size: few
V: TRBV6-5
J: TRBJ1-4
CDR3: CASSYSWHSSTREKLFF
DNA: TGTGCCAGCAGTTACTCGTGGCACAGTTCGACTCGGGAAAAACTGTTTTTT

D: -
size: many
V: TRBV3-1
J: TRBJ1-2
CDR3: CASSPMEGLDGYTF
DNA: TGTGCCAGCAGCCCTATGGAGGGGTTGGATGGCTACACCTTC

D: -
size: many
V: TRBV11-2
J: TRBJ2-7
CDR3: CASSLDQGIEQYF
DNA: TGTGCCAGCAGCTTAGATCAGGGAATCGAGCAGTACTTC

D: -
size: -
V: TRBV5-1
J: TRBJ1-1
CDR3: CASSLDARPNTEAFF
DNA: TGCGCCAGCAGCTTGGACGCCAGACCGAACACTGAAGCTTTCTTT